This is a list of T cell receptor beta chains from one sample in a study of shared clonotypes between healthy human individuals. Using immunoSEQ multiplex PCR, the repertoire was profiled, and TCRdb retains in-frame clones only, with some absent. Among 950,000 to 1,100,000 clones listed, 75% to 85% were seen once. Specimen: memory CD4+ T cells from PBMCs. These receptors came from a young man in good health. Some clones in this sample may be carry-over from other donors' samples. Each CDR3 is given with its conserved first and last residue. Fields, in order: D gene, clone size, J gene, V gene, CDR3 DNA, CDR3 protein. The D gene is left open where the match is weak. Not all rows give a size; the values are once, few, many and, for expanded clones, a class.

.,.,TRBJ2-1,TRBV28,TGTGCCGGAGGAGCCCCTTTGGACAATGAGCAGTTCTTC,CAGGAPLDNEQFF
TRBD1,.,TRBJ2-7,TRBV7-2,TGTGCCAGCAGCTCTGGACAGGGAAGGTACTTC,CASSSGQGRYF
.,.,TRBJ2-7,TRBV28,TGTGCCAGCAGTTTGCCGGACAGTTACGAGCAGTACTTC,CASSLPDSYEQYF
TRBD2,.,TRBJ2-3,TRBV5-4,TGTGCCAGCAGCCTTAAGGGACTAGCGGGAGGGACAGATACGCAGTATTTT,CASSLKGLAGGTDTQYF
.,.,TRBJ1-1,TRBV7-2,TGTGCCAGCAGCTCTCGGGGGGCGCGCACTGAAGCTTTCTTT,CASSSRGARTEAFF
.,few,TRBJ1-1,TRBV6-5,TGTGCCAGCAGTTATGGGGGGGCCCCTGAAGCTTTCTTT,CASSYGGAPEAFF
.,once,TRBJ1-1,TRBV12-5,TGTGCTAGTGGTTTGAGCAGGGAAGGGGAGACGAACACTGAAGCTTTCTTT,CASGLSREGETNTEAFF
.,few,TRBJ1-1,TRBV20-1,TGTTCCGGAGGAGGCCCAGCTGAAGCTTTCTTT,CSGGGPAEAFF
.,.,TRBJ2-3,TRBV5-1,TGCGCCAGCAGCTTAGTGGGGGGTAGCACAGATACGCAGTATTTT,CASSLVGGSTDTQYF
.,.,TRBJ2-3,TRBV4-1,TGCGCCAGCAGCCAAGATTCAGGGCGAACCACAGATACGCAGTATTTT,CASSQDSGRTTDTQYF
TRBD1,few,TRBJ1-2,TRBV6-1,TGTGCCAGCATGGTGACAGGGGGTCTTGGCTACACCTTC,CASMVTGGLGYTF
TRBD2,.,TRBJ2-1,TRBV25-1,TGTGCCAGCAGTTACCCGGGCGGGAGGGATGAGCAGTTCTTC,CASSYPGGRDEQFF
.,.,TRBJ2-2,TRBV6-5,TGTGCCAGCACGACCCAGATAACCGGGGAGCTGTTTTTT,CASTTQITGELFF
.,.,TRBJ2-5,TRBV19,TGTGCCAGTAGTATATCGGTTTGGGAGACCCAGTACTTC,CASSISVWETQYF
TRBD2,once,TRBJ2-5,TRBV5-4,TGTGCCAGCAGCCCGCAGCGGGGGGGCGAAGAGACCCAGTACTTC,CASSPQRGGEETQYF
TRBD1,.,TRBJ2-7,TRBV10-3,TGTGCCATCAGTGAGGGACCTCCGGGACAGGGAATCCTCGAGCAGTACTTC,CAISEGPPGQGILEQYF
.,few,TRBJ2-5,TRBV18,TGTGCCAGCTCACCACCGTCAAAAAAAGAGACCCAGTACTTC,CASSPPSKKETQYF
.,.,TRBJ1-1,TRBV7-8,TGTGCCAGCAGCTTAAGGTCCGATGCGACTGAAGCTTTCTTT,CASSLRSDATEAFF
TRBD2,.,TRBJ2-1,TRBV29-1,TGCAGCGTCCTAACCGGGACTAGCGGGAGGTACAATGAGCAGTTCTTC,CSVLTGTSGRYNEQFF
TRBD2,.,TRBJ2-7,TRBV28,TGTGCCGTTTCTAGCGGGATCTACGAGCAGTACTTC,CAVSSGIYEQYF
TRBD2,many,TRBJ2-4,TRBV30,TGTGTGGGGCGGTTAGCGGGAGGCCGGCTCCTAGCCAAAAACATTCAGTACTTC,CVGRLAGGRLLAKNIQYF
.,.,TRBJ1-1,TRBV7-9,TGTGCCAGCACCCCCCGGGGGGGGGTAGGCACTGAAGCTTTCTTT,CASTPRGGVGTEAFF
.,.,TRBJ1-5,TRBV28,TGTGCCAGCAGTTTTGACTCCCGGCAGGTGCAGCCCCAGCATTTT,CASSFDSRQVQPQHF
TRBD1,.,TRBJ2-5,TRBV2,TGTGCCAGCAGGGCCGGGACAGGGACGTCCGGGACCCAGTACTTC,CASRAGTGTSGTQYF
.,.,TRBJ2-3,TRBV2,TGTGCCAGCAGAAAACAGGGCGCAGATACGCAGTATTTT,CASRKQGADTQYF
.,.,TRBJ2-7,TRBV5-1,TGCGCCAGCAGCTTGAGCGGAGAATACGAGCAGTACTTC,CASSLSGEYEQYF
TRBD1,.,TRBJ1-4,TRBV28,TGTGCCAGCAGTTCTCGGACAGGGCTGAATGAAAAACTGTTTTTT,CASSSRTGLNEKLFF